This is a list of T cell receptor beta chains from one sample in a study of blood T cell repertoires in COVID-19. Using immunoSEQ multiplex PCR, the repertoire was profiled, and TCRdb retains in-frame clones only, with some absent. The table has about 230,000 clones, more than 65% seen once. The sample consisted of peripheral blood. The receptors come from a woman aged 40 to 49 who had recovered from COVID-19. CDR3s include the opening cysteine and the closing phenylalanine or tryptophan. A D gene is named only where the DNA matches it firmly. Size is omitted from some rows. Given values are once, few, many or a class for expanded clones.

TRBV3-1/TRBV3-2	NA	TRBJ1-2	NA	TGTGCCAGCAGCCAAATCGGGGAGGGCTACACCTTC	CASSQIGEGYTF
TRBV28	TRBD2	TRBJ2-2	NA	TGTGCCAGCAGTCCGAATAAAGCGGGGGGGTCGACCGGGGAGCTGTTTTTT	CASSPNKAGGSTGELFF
TRBV9	TRBD1	TRBJ1-3	NA	TGTGCCAGCAGTTCCGATGCCGGGACAGGGGGCTTTGGAAACACCATATATTTT	CASSSDAGTGGFGNTIYF
TRBV9	NA	TRBJ2-2	NA	TGTGCCAGCAGCGCCTCCGGGATGAACACCGGGGAGCTGTTTTTT	CASSASGMNTGELFF
TRBV18	TRBD1	TRBJ2-2	once	TGTGCCAGCTCGTCGACAGGGGGACACACCGGGGAGCTGTTTTTT	CASSSTGGHTGELFF
TRBV5-1	NA	TRBJ1-2	NA	TGCGCCAGCAGCCCTCTTGTTGGGTCCGCTGGGCATGGCTACACCTTC	CASSPLVGSAGHGYTF
TRBV19	NA	TRBJ1-1	once	TGTGCCAGTAGTATTCAGGGGCAGGATGAAGCTTTCTTT	CASSIQGQDEAFF
TRBV7-8	NA	TRBJ2-5	NA	TGTGCCAGCAGCGCATACAGTCAAGAGACCCAGTACTTC	CASSAYSQETQYF
TRBV7-2	TRBD1	TRBJ1-2	NA	TGTGCCAGCAGCTACACAGGGACAGCCAAAAGCTATGGCTACACCTTC	CASSYTGTAKSYGYTF
TRBV19	TRBD1	TRBJ1-6	NA	TGTGCCAGTAGTAGCCAGGGGGATTCACCCCTCCACTTT	CASSSQGDSPLHF
TRBV7-2	NA	TRBJ2-6	once	TGTGCCAGCAGCTCCCTTCGGGGGGCTAGGTTTTCTGGGGCCAACGTCCTGACTTTC	CASSSLRGARFSGANVLTF